This record covers a single T cell receptor beta chain. Since a much larger clone is just one base distant, this may be a read error. This sample was taken from a study of tumor and adjacent non-tumor tissue in lung cancer. The wider study: Aged roughly 31 to 85 years, patients included 10 men and about five women with stage I to III disease.

Three rounds of nested PCR, following a modified ARM-PCR protocol, produced the TCRbeta library. TCRdb recomputed calls from the multiplex PCR reads with MiXCR, one row per CDR3 protein. Of approximately 120,000 distinct CDR3 sequences detected, 66% appear once; the ten largest clones hold 9.5% to 15%. This sample's RNA came from whole unsorted tissue. From germline, CDR1 is SQVTM and CDR2 ANQGSEA. V gave up 7 bases and J gave up 5 bases, with 17 bases separating them. The CDR3 length is 13 residues. The TCR originated in a man aged 30 to 45 with non-small cell lung cancer. The sample consisted of lung tumor tissue. The chain carries TRBV29-1 and TRBJ2-5; tentatively, D is TRBD2 (6 bases). The chain's CDR3 is CSALRGYLETQYF. The DNA of the CDR3 is TGCAGCGCGCTGCGGGGATATCTGGAGACCCAGTACTTC.